This is a list of T cell receptor beta chains from one sample in a study of blood T cell repertoires in COVID-19. The repertoire was sequenced with immunoSEQ multiplex PCR; TCRdb's copy has only in-frame clones and lacks some. This sample yields around 270,000 clones, of which around 89% are seen a single time; approximately 4% belongs to the top ten. Sequenced sample: peripheral blood. The receptors come from a man between 60 and 70 years old who had recovered from COVID-19. Both conserved end residues are part of each CDR3. The D gene is left open where the match is weak. Not all rows give a size; the values are once, few, many and, for expanded clones, a class.

abundance: -; v_gene: TRBV7-6; j_gene: TRBJ2-2; d_gene: -; CDR3aa: CASSQTGGELFF; CDR3nt: TGTGCCAGCAGCCAAACGGGGGGGGAGCTGTTTTTT
abundance: -; v_gene: TRBV4-1; j_gene: TRBJ2-1; d_gene: -; CDR3aa: CASSQVPDSYEQFF; CDR3nt: TGCGCCAGCAGCCAAGTCCCGGACAGCTATGAGCAGTTCTTC
abundance: -; v_gene: TRBV20-1; j_gene: TRBJ1-2; d_gene: -; CDR3aa: CSASPHLGRQTYGYTF; CDR3nt: TGCAGTGCTAGTCCCCACCTGGGCAGGCAGACCTATGGCTACACCTTC
abundance: -; v_gene: TRBV14; j_gene: TRBJ2-5; d_gene: TRBD2; CDR3aa: CASSQLKSVWTSGGPIQETQYF; CDR3nt: TGTGCCAGCAGCCAACTGAAGTCGGTATGGACTAGCGGGGGACCAATCCAAGAGACCCAGTACTTC
abundance: -; v_gene: TRBV25-1; j_gene: TRBJ1-1; d_gene: -; CDR3aa: CASSRLQGNTEAFF; CDR3nt: TGTGCCAGCAGTCGACTACAGGGCAACACTGAAGCTTTCTTT
abundance: once; v_gene: TRBV2; j_gene: TRBJ2-3; d_gene: -; CDR3aa: CASSEQASTDTQYF; CDR3nt: TGTGCCAGCAGTGAACAGGCTAGCACAGATACGCAGTATTTT
abundance: -; v_gene: TRBV5-1; j_gene: TRBJ2-1; d_gene: TRBD2; CDR3aa: CASSLGLVAGPYNEQFF; CDR3nt: TGCGCCAGCAGCTTGGGGTTGGTAGCGGGGCCCTACAATGAGCAGTTCTTC
abundance: few; v_gene: TRBV19; j_gene: TRBJ1-1; d_gene: -; CDR3aa: CASLRGTEAFF; CDR3nt: TGTGCCAGTTTACGCGGGACTGAAGCTTTCTTT
abundance: -; v_gene: TRBV1; j_gene: TRBJ2-7; d_gene: -; CDR3aa: CTSSQDPRTSGEQYF; CDR3nt: TGCACCAGCAGCCAAGACCCCCGGACTAGCGGGGAGCAGTACTTC
abundance: -; v_gene: TRBV7-3; j_gene: TRBJ2-3; d_gene: TRBD1; CDR3aa: CASSFNRGTDTQYF; CDR3nt: TGTGCCAGCAGCTTCAACAGGGGTACAGATACGCAGTATTTT
abundance: once; v_gene: TRBV4-1; j_gene: TRBJ2-7; d_gene: TRBD1; CDR3aa: CASSQATGGPYEQYF; CDR3nt: TGCGCCAGCAGCCAAGCCACAGGGGGTCCCTACGAGCAGTACTTC
abundance: -; v_gene: TRBV5-1; j_gene: TRBJ2-1; d_gene: TRBD2; CDR3aa: CASSAPRNRTSSEQFF; CDR3nt: TGCGCCAGCAGCGCCCCACGGAACAGGACTAGCAGTGAGCAGTTCTTC
abundance: -; v_gene: TRBV6-1; j_gene: TRBJ2-2; d_gene: TRBD2; CDR3aa: CASSVASGGLNTGELFF; CDR3nt: TGTGCCAGCAGTGTGGCTAGCGGGGGACTCAACACCGGGGAGCTGTTTTTT
abundance: once; v_gene: TRBV9; j_gene: TRBJ2-7; d_gene: TRBD1; CDR3aa: CASSVGQGLYEQYF; CDR3nt: TGTGCCAGCAGCGTTGGACAGGGGCTCTACGAGCAGTACTTC
abundance: -; v_gene: TRBV30; j_gene: TRBJ2-6; d_gene: TRBD1; CDR3aa: CAWRGQGGFGANVLTF; CDR3nt: TGTGCCTGGAGGGGACAGGGGGGTTTCGGGGCCAACGTCCTGACTTTC
abundance: -; v_gene: TRBV18; j_gene: TRBJ2-1; d_gene: -; CDR3aa: CASSPKTGSSYNEQFF; CDR3nt: TGTGCCAGCTCACCAAAGACGGGAAGCTCCTACAATGAGCAGTTCTTC
abundance: once; v_gene: TRBV4-2; j_gene: TRBJ1-3; d_gene: -; CDR3aa: CASSQVGGERSGNTIYF; CDR3nt: TGTGCCAGCAGCCAAGTGGGGGGAGAGAGGTCTGGAAACACCATATATTTT
abundance: -; v_gene: TRBV7-6; j_gene: TRBJ2-7; d_gene: TRBD1; CDR3aa: CASSSRQGRTYEQYF; CDR3nt: TGTGCCAGCAGCTCTCGACAGGGGAGAACCTACGAGCAGTACTTC
abundance: -; v_gene: TRBV6-5; j_gene: TRBJ2-4; d_gene: -; CDR3aa: CAISPTGAKNIQYF; CDR3nt: TGTGCCATTAGTCCCACGGGGGCCAAAAACATTCAGTACTTC
abundance: -; v_gene: TRBV29-1; j_gene: TRBJ1-1; d_gene: -; CDR3aa: CSYRENTEAFF; CDR3nt: TGCAGCTACAGGGAGAACACTGAAGCTTTCTTT
abundance: -; v_gene: TRBV20-1; j_gene: TRBJ1-2; d_gene: -; CDR3aa: CSASRLGYTF; CDR3nt: TGCAGTGCTAGCCGTCTTGGCTACACCTTC
abundance: -; v_gene: TRBV5-1; j_gene: TRBJ2-5; d_gene: TRBD2; CDR3aa: CASSLTSGEGETQYF; CDR3nt: TGCGCCAGCAGCCTTACTAGCGGGGAGGGAGAGACCCAGTACTTC
abundance: -; v_gene: TRBV6-4; j_gene: TRBJ1-6; d_gene: TRBD1; CDR3aa: CASSPRTGYNSPLHF; CDR3nt: TGTGCCAGCAGCCCCAGGACAGGTTATAATTCACCCCTCCACTTT
abundance: -; v_gene: TRBV6-2/TRBV6-3; j_gene: TRBJ1-2; d_gene: TRBD1; CDR3aa: CASSTGTGGATGYTF; CDR3nt: TGTGCCAGCAGTACGGGGACAGGGGGCGCAACTGGCTACACCTTC
abundance: once; v_gene: TRBV30; j_gene: TRBJ1-5; d_gene: -; CDR3aa: CAWSVEEGQPQHF; CDR3nt: TGTGCCTGGAGTGTAGAGGAGGGTCAGCCCCAGCATTTT
abundance: few; v_gene: TRBV7-8; j_gene: TRBJ2-6; d_gene: -; CDR3aa: CASSPRPGSGANVLTF; CDR3nt: TGTGCCAGCAGCCCCCGCCCCGGGTCCGGGGCCAACGTCCTGACTTTC
abundance: once; v_gene: TRBV5-5; j_gene: TRBJ1-1; d_gene: -; CDR3aa: CASSFSGELRAFF; CDR3nt: TGTGCCAGCAGCTTCTCCGGAGAACTAAGGGCTTTCTTT
abundance: once; v_gene: TRBV11-2; j_gene: TRBJ1-1; d_gene: -; CDR3aa: CASSPHMNTEAFF; CDR3nt: TGTGCCAGCAGCCCACACATGAACACTGAAGCTTTCTTT
abundance: -; v_gene: TRBV5-1; j_gene: TRBJ2-5; d_gene: TRBD1; CDR3aa: CASSLGDRGQETQYF; CDR3nt: TGCGCCAGCAGCTTGGGGGACAGGGGGCAAGAGACCCAGTACTTC
abundance: -; v_gene: TRBV2; j_gene: TRBJ2-7; d_gene: -; CDR3aa: CATGQEGSYEQYF; CDR3nt: TGTGCCACCGGACAAGAAGGCTCCTACGAGCAGTACTTC